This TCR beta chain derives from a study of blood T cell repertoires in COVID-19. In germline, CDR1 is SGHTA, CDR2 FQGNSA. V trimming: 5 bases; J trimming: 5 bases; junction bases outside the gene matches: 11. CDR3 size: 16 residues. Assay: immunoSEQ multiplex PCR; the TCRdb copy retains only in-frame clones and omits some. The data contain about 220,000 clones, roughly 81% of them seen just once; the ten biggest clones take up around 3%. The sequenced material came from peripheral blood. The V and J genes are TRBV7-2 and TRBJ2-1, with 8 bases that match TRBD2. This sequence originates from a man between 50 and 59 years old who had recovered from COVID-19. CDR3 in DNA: TGTGCCAGCAGCGTCTCTTACGGGAGGGGGAACAATGAGCAGTTCTTC. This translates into CASSVSYGRGNNEQFF.